The 10 T cell receptor beta chains given below trace back to one sample, sequenced in a study of shared clonotypes between healthy human individuals. TCRdb keeps only in-frame clones here, not all; method: immunoSEQ multiplex PCR. The table shows about 2.4 million clones, with over 85% occurring only once. The sequenced sample was naive CD4+ T cells from PBMCs. Regarding subset: CD45RA+ positively selected. Receptor source: a man younger than 35 in good health. Some clones in this sample may be carry-over from other donors' samples.

The chain uses TRBV30 and TRBJ2-5; 7 nucleotides line up with TRBD2. The CDR3 is 11 amino acids. From germline, CDR1 is GTSNPN and CDR2 SVGIG (reference sequence). Trimming took 8 bases from V and 4 from J; bases not matched to a gene: 4. The CDR3 protein is CARWGGETQYF. In nucleotides, the CDR3 is TGTGCCCGTTGGGGGGGAGAGACCCAGTACTTC.

V gene TRBV7-6 combines with J gene TRBJ2-5, with 9 nucleotides matching TRBD2. CDR3 length: 16 amino acids. The V gene's germline CDR1 is SGHVS and CDR2 FNYEAQ. Trimming at V came to 4 bases and at J to 4 bases, leaving 10 bases not matched to a gene. This CDR3 reads CASSSRSAGGGETQYF. The CDR3 coding sequence is TGTGCCAGCAGCTCACGCTCGGCGGGAGGGGGAGAGACCCAGTACTTC.

This clone was counted only a few times. V gene TRBV6-1 combines with J gene TRBJ1-4; D is unclear. The CDR3 spans 15 residues. Between the trimmed V and J ends, which lost 3 bases and 0 bases, there was a span of 8 bases. Germline V gene sequence: CDR1 MNHNS, CDR2 SASEGT. The CDR3 coding sequence is TGTGCCAGCAGTGAGTACCTTGCAACTAATGAAAAACTGTTTTTT. Translating it yields CASSEYLATNEKLFF.

The V gene is TRBV7-2, the J gene TRBJ1-3, with TRBD1 identical over 8 bases. CDR1 SGHTA and CDR2 FQGNSA come from the germline V gene. Germline trimming cut 2 bases from V and 4 bases from J; bases unmatched to any gene: 7. The CDR3 totals 16 residues. CDR3 in DNA: TGTGCCAGCAGCTTAACGGGCAGGGGGCTGGGAAACACCATATATTTT. Its protein product is CASSLTGRGLGNTIYF.

As to this clone: The same CDR3 is also encoded by other DNA sequences in this sample. V usage is TRBV5-4 and J usage is TRBJ2-1; 11 bases align to TRBD1. The CDR3 is 15 amino acids. After removal of 4 bases from V and 4 bases from J, the junction contained 4 bases not matched to a gene. Germline values: CDR1 SGHNT, CDR2 YYREEE (reference sequence). The CDR3 reads CASSAGTGGYNEQFF. CDR3 nucleotide sequence: TGTGCCAGCAGCGCCGGGACAGGGGGGTACAATGAGCAGTTCTTC.

The rearrangement links TRBV30 to TRBJ2-3, with 13 bases lining up with TRBD2. The CDR3 loop spans 20 amino acids. Germline lookup yields CDR1 GTSNPN and CDR2 SVGIG (reference sequence). Germline trimming cut 2 bases from V and 3 bases from J; bases unmatched to any gene: 17. The CDR3 nucleotides are TGTGCCTGGAGTCCTCCCGGACTAGCGGGAGTACCTGGAGGTACAGATACGCAGTATTTT. This translates into CAWSPPGLAGVPGGTDTQYF. Supplemented by reference TRBV30 and TRBJ2-3, the full variable domain reads SQTIHQWPATLVQPVGSPLSLECTVEGTSNPNLYWYRQAAGRGLQLLFYSVGIGQISSEVPQNLSASRPQDRQFILSSKKLLLSDSGFYLCAWSPPGLAGVPGGTDTQYFGPGTRLTVL.

The V call is TRBV6-1, the J call TRBJ2-7, with TRBD1 matching 7 bases. Unmatched junction bases numbered 5, after V lost 4 bases and J lost 2 bases. The germline CDR1 and CDR2 sequences are MNHNS and SASEGT. CDR3 size: 14 residues. The CDR3 coding sequence is TGTGCCAGCAGTGCTAGGACAGGACCCTACGAGCAGTACTTC. This gives the protein CASSARTGPYEQYF.

The chain has TRBV11-2 and TRBJ2-5; a possible D gene is TRBD2 (7 bases). Germline CDR1 SGHAT, CDR2 FQNNGV. The CDR3 is made up of 13 amino acids. Trimming pared 7 bases from V and 4 bases from J, leaving 13 bases between. The CDR3 nucleotides read TGTGCCAGCATGCGGGGGCTCCGAGAGACCCAGTACTTC. This translates into CASMRGLRETQYF. The full variable domain, rest sourced from reference TRBV11-2 and TRBJ2-5, is EAGVAQSPRYKIIEKRQSVAFWCNPISGHATLYWYQQILGQGPKLLIQFQNNGVVDDSQLPKDRFSAERLKGVDSTLKIQPAKLEDSAVYLCASMRGLRETQYFGPGTRLLVL.

About this clone itself: Other DNA sequences from this sample encode an identical CDR3 as well. V is TRBV9 and J is TRBJ2-1; 7 bases are a match to TRBD2. V shed 1 base, J shed 4 bases, and the junction held 5 bases outside the gene matches. The V gene's germline CDR1 is SGDLS and CDR2 YYNGEE. This CDR3 is built from 15 residues. The CDR3 spells CASSVSSGTYNEQFF. In DNA, the CDR3 is TGTGCCAGCAGCGTATCTAGCGGCACATACAATGAGCAGTTCTTC.

The gene calls are TRBV6-6 and TRBJ1-1; 7 bases are shared with TRBD1. CDR1 and CDR2 from the germline V gene are MNHNY and SVGAGI (reference sequence). CDR3 size: 14 residues. V was clipped by 4 bases and J by 6 bases; unmatched bases: 8. CDR3 sequence (DNA): TGTGCCAGCAGTTCCTCGGGACAGTACGCTGAAGCTTTCTTT. As protein: CASSSSGQYAEAFF.